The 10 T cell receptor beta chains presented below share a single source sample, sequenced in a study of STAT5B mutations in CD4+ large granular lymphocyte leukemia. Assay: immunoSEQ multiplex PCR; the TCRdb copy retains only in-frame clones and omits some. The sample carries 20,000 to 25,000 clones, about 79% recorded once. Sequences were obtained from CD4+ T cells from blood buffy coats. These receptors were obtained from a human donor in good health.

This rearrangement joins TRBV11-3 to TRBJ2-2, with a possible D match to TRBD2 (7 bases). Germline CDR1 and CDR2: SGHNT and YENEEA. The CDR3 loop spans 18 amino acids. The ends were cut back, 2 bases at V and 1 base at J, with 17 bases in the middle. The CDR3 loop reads CASSLNPWGGLNTGELFF. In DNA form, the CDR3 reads TGTGCCAGCAGCTTAAACCCTTGGGGGGGGCTGAACACCGGGGAGCTGTTTTTT.

The CDR3 here is CASSLGSRTRQETQYF. In DNA form, the CDR3 reads TGTGCCAGCAGCTTAGGCTCTAGGACTAGACAAGAGACCCAGTACTTC. The chain recombines TRBV7-8 with TRBJ2-5; TRBD2 matches 7 bases. In germline, CDR1 is SGHVS, CDR2 FQNEAQ. Trimming cost V 1 base and J 2 bases; bases outside gene matches: 7. This CDR3 is 16 amino acids long. The whole variable domain, remainder taken from reference TRBV7-8 and TRBJ2-5, is GAGVSQSPRYKVAKRGQDVALRCDPISGHVSLFWYQQALGQGPEFLTYFQNEAQLDKSGLPSDRFFAERPEGSVSTLKIQRTQQEDSAVYLCASSLGSRTRQETQYFGPGTRLLVL.

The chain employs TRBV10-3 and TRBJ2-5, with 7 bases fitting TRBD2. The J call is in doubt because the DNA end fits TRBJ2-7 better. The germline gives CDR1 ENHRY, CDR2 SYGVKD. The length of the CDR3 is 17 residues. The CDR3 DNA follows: TGTGCCATCAGTGAGTCGGTGGGAGGGCAAGGTAGCAACGAGCAGTACTTC. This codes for CAISESVGGQGSNEQYF.

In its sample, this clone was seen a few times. Here the CDR3 reads CSAKRGRGYGYTF. DNA for the CDR3: TGCAGCGCAAAGAGGGGGCGCGGCTATGGCTACACCTTC. This chain connects TRBV29-1 to TRBJ1-2, with 7 nucleotides matching TRBD1. The V segment lost 7 bases and the J segment 4 bases; nucleotides outside the gene matches: 9. The CDR3 runs 13 residues. Germline V lookup: CDR1 SQVTM, CDR2 ANQGSEA. The full variable domain, with the rest looked up from reference TRBV29-1 and TRBJ1-2, is SAVISQKPSRDICQRGTSLTIQCQVDSQVTMMFWYRQQPGQSLTLIATANQGSEATYESGFVIDKFPISRPNLTFSTLTVSNMSPEDSSIYLCSAKRGRGYGYTFGSGTRLTVV.

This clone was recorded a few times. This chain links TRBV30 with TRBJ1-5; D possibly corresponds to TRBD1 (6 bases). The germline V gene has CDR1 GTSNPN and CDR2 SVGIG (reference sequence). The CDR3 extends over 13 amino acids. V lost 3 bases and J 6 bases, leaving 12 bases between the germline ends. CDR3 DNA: TGTGCCTGGAGGCAGGGGTCGGGTCAGCCCCAGCATTTT. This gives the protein CAWRQGSGQPQHF.

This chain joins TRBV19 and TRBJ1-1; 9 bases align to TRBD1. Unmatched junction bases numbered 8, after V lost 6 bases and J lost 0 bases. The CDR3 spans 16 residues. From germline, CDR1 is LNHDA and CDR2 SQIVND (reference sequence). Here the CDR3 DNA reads TGTGCCAGTAGCCGCAGTACAGGGGGCATGAACACTGAAGCTTTCTTT. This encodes CASSRSTGGMNTEAFF.

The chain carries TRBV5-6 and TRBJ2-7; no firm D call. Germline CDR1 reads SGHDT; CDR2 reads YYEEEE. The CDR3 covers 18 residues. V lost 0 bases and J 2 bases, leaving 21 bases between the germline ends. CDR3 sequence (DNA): TGTGCCAGCAGCTTGGATTTGTCGCCTAGGCCTTCCACCTACGAGCAGTACTTC. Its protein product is CASSLDLSPRPSTYEQYF.

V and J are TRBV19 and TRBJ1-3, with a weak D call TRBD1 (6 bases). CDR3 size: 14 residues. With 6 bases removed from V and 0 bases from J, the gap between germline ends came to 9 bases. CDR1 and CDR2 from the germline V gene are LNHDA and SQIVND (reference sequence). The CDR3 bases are TGTGCCAGTAGCCCAGGGGTCTCTGGAAACACCATATATTTT. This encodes CASSPGVSGNTIYF. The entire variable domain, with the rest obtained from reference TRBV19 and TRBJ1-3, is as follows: DGGITQSPKYLFRKEGQNVTLSCEQNLNHDAMYWYRQDPGQGLRLIYYSQIVNDFQKGDIAEGYSVSREKKESFPLTVTSAQKNPTAFYLCASSPGVSGNTIYFGEGSWLTVV.

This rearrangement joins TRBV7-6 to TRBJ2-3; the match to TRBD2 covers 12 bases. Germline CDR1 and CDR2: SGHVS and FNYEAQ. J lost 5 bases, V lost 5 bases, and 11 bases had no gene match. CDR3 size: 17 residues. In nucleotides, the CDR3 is TGTGCCAGCAGCCCCCCACTACTAGCGGGAGGCGTAGATACGCAGTATTTT. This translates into CASSPPLLAGGVDTQYF.

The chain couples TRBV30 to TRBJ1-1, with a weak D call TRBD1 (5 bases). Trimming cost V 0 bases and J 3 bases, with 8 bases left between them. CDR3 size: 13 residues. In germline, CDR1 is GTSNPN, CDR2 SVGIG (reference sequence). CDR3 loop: CAWSVATDTEAFF. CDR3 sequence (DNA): TGTGCCTGGAGTGTAGCGACAGACACTGAAGCTTTCTTT.